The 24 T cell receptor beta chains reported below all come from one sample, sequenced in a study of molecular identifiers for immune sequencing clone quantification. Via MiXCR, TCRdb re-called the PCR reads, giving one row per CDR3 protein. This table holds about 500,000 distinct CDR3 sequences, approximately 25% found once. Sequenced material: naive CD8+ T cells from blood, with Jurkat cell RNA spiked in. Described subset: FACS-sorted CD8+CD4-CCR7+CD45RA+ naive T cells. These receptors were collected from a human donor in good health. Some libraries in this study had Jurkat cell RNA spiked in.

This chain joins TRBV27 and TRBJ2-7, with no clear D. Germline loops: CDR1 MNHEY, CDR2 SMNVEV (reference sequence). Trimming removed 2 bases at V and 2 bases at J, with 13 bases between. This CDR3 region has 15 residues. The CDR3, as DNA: TGTGCCAGCAGTTTAACCCCGGGCGCGCCCTACGAGCAGTACTTC. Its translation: CASSLTPGAPYEQYF.

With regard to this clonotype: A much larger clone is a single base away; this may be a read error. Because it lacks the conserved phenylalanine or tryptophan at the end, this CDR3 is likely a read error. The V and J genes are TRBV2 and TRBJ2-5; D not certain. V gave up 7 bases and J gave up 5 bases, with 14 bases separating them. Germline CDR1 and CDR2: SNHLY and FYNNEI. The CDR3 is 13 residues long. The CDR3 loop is CASTFSPLETQYI. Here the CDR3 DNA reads TGTGCCAGCACCTTCAGCCCTTTGGAGACCCAGTACATC.

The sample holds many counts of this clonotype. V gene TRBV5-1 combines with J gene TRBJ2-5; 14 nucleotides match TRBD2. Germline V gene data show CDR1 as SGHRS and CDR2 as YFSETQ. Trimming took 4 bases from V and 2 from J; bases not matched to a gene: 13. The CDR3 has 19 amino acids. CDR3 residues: CASSIRSGTSGGAQETQYF. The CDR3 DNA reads TGCGCCAGCAGCATACGATCTGGGACTAGCGGGGGAGCTCAAGAGACCCAGTACTTC.

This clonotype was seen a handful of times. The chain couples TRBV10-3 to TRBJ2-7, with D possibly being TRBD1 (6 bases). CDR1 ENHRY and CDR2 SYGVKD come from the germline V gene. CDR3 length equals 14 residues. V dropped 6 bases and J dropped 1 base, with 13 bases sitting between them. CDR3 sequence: CAIRDAQGSYEQYF. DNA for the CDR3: TGTGCCATCAGGGACGCCCAGGGGTCCTACGAGCAGTACTTC.

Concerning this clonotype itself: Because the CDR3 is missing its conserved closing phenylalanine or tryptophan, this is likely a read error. The CDR3 DNA reads as TGTGCCAGCAGAGTGAGTGGGGGAAACACTGAAGCTTTCCTT. Translating it yields CASRVSGGNTEAFL. The chain uses TRBV2 and TRBJ1-1; D is possibly TRBD1 (5 bases). The ends were cut back, 6 bases at V and 2 bases at J, with 13 bases in the middle. CDR3 size: 14 residues. Germline CDR1 reads SNHLY; CDR2 reads FYNNEI.

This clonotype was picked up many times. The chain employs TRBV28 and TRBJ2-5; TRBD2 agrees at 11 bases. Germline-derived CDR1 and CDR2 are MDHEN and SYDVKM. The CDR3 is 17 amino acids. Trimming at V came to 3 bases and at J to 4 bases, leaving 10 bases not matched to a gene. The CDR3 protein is CASSLTQDGLAGETQYF. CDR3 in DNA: TGTGCCAGCAGTTTGACCCAAGATGGACTAGCGGGAGAGACCCAGTACTTC.

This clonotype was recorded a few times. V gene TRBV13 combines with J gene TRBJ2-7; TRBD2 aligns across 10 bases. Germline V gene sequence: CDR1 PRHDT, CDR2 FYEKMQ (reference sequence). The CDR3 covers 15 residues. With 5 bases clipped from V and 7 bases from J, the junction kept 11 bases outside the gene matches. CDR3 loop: CASSPGLAAWKEQYF. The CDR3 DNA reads TGTGCCAGCAGCCCCGGACTAGCGGCTTGGAAGGAGCAGTACTTC.

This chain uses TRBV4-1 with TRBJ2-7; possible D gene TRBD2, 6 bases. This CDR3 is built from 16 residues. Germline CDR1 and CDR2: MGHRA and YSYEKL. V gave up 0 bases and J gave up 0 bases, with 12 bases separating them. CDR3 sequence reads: CASSQDAAGLSYEQYF. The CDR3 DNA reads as TGCGCCAGCAGCCAAGATGCAGCGGGCCTCTCCTACGAGCAGTACTTC.

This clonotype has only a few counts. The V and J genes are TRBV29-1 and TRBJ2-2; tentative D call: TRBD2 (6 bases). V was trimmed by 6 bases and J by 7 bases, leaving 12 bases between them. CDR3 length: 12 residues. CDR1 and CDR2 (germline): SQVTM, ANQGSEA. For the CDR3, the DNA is TGCAGCGTCCTCGGGGGTGGCGGGGAGCTGTTTTTT. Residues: CSVLGGGGELFF.

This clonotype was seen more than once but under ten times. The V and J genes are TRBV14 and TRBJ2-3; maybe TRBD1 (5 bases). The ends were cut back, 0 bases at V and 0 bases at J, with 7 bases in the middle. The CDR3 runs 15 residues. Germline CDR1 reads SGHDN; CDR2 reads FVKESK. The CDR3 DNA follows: TGTGCCAGCAGCCAAGACAGGGTTAGCACAGATACGCAGTATTTT. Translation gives CASSQDRVSTDTQYF.

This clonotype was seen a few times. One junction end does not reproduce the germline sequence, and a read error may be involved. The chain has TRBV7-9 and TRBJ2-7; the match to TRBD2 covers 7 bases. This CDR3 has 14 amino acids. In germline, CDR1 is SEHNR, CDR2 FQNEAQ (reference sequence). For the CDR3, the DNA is TGTGCCAGCAGCCCCCCCGGCGGGAGCTACGCGCAGTACTTC. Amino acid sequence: CASSPPGGSYAQYF.

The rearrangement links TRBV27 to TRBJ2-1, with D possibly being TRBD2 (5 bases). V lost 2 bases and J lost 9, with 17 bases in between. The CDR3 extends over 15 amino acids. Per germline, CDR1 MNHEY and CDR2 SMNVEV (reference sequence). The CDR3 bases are TGTGCCAGCAGTTTAAGCCCGAGCGTAAGCGGTGAGCAGTTCTTC. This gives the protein CASSLSPSVSGEQFF.

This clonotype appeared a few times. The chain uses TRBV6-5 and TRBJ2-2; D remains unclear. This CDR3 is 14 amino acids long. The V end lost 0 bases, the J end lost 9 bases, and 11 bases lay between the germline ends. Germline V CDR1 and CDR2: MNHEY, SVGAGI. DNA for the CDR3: TGTGCCAGCAGTTACTCCGCCGGTGGCCGGGAGCTGTTTTTT. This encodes CASSYSAGGRELFF.

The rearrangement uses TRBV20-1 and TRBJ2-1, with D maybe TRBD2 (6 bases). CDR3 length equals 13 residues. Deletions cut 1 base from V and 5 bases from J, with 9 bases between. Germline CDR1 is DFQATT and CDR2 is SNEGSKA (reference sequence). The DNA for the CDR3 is TGCAGTGCTAGAGGGGACTCTAACAATGAGCAGTTCTTC. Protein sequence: CSARGDSNNEQFF.

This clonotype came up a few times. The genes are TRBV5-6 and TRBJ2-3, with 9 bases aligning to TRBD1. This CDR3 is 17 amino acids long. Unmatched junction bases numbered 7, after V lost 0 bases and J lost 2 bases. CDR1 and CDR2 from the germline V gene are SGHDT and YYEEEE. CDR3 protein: CASSLVPTGGFTDTQYF. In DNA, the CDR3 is TGTGCCAGCAGCTTGGTTCCGACAGGGGGTTTCACAGATACGCAGTATTTT.

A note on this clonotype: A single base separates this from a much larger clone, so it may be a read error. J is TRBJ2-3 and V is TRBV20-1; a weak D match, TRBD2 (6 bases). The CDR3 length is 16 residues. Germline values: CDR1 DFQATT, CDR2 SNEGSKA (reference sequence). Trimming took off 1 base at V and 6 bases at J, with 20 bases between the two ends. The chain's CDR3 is CSARGLDYPSGDTQYF. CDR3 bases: TGCAGTGCTAGAGGCCTGGACTACCCCTCCGGGGATACGCAGTATTTT.

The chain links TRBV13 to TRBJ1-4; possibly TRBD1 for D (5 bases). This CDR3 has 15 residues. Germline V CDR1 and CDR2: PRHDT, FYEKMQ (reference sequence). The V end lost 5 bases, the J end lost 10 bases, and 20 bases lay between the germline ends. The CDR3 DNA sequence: TGTGCCAGCAGCATCGGGACCCTGAGTAGTGGAAAACTGTTTTTT. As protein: CASSIGTLSSGKLFF.

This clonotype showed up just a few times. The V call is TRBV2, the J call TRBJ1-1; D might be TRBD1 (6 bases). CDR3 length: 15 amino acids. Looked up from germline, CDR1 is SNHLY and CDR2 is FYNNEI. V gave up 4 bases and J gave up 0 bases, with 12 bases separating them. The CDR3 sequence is CASSAGTIMNTEAFF. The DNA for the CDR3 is TGTGCCAGCAGTGCCGGGACAATCATGAACACTGAAGCTTTCTTT.

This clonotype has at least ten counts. The CDR3 loop is CASSLVPFDYYSTDTQYF. The CDR3 nucleotides are TGTGCCAGCAGCTTAGTCCCTTTTGATTACTATAGCACAGATACGCAGTATTTT. The chain combines TRBV7-2 with TRBJ2-3; D gene ambiguous. Per the germline V gene, CDR1 is SGHTA and CDR2 is FQGNSA. Trimming pared 1 base from V and 0 bases from J, leaving 17 bases between. The CDR3 has 18 amino acids.

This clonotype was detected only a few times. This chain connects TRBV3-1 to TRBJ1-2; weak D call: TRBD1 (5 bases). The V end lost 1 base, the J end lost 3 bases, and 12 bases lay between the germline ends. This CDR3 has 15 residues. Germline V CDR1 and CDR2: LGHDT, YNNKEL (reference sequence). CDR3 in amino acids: CASSQVEGSYYGYTF. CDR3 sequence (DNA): TGTGCCAGCAGCCAAGTCGAGGGGTCCTACTATGGCTACACCTTC.

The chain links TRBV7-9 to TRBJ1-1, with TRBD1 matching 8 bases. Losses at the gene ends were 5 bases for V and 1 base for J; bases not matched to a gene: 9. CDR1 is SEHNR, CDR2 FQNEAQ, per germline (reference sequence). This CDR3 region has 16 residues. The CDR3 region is CASSRTGCDENTEAFF. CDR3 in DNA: TGTGCCAGCAGCAGGACAGGGTGCGACGAGAACACTGAAGCTTTCTTT.

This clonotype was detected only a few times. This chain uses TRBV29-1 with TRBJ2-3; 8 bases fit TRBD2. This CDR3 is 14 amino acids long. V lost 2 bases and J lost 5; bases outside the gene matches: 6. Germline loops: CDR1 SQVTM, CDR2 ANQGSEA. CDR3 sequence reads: CSVEHGGEGDTQYF. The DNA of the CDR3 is TGCAGCGTTGAACACGGGGGGGAGGGAGATACGCAGTATTTT.

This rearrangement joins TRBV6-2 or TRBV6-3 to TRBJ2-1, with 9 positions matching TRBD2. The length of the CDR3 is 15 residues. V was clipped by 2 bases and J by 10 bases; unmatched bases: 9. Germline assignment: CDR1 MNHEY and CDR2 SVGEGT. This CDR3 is CASSYRLAGASEQFF. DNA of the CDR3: TGTGCCAGCAGTTACCGGTTAGCGGGAGCATCGGAGCAGTTCTTC.

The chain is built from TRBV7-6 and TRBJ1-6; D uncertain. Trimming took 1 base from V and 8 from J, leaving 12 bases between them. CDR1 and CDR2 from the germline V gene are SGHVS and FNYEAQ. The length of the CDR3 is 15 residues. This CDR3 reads CASSLDRGIDSPLHF. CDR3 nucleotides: TGTGCCAGCAGCTTAGACCGGGGAATCGATTCACCCCTCCACTTT.